This TCR beta chain was obtained from a study of blood T cell repertoires in COVID-19. On the study more broadly: PBMCs, B-cell-depleted T cells, or T cells were the source of the cDNA or gDNA that made up the material.

The authors' processing: Nucleated cell number was recorded as an estimate derived from reference gene primer amplification. Profiled with immunoSEQ multiplex PCR; TCRdb holds only in-frame clones, not every one. V and J calls and clone size follow that table, whereas D and trimming were derived from the DNA. This table holds 200,000 to 250,000 clones, about nine tenths found once. Material for sequencing was peripheral blood. The TCR originated in a man aged 55 to 69 who had recovered from COVID-19.

The CDR3 here is CASSFEKGAPYNEQFF. CDR3 coding DNA: TGTGCCAGCAGCTTCGAAAAGGGGGCCCCCTACAATGAGCAGTTCTTC. This sequence joins TRBV7-2 and TRBJ2-1; TRBD1 agrees at 7 bases. V lost 3 bases and J lost 2; bases outside the gene matches: 7. Germline CDR1 reads SGHTA; CDR2 reads FQGNSA. This CDR3 comprises 16 residues.